These 23 T cell receptor beta chains originate from one sample sequenced in a study of blood T cell repertoires in COVID-19. Measured with immunoSEQ multiplex PCR; TCRdb has only the in-frame clones, and not every one. The sample contains approximately 160,000 clones, 90% of which appear only once. Source material: peripheral blood. The receptors shown here come from a man in his sixties with active or convalescent COVID-19.

V usage is TRBV7-9 and J usage is TRBJ2-1; 7 bases align to TRBD2. Germline values: CDR1 SEHNR, CDR2 FQNEAQ (reference sequence). The J segment lost 4 bases and the V segment lost 6 bases, leaving 9 bases of the junction unmatched. The CDR3 extends over 15 amino acids. In nucleotides, the CDR3 is TGTGCCAGCAGGGTCCGGGACTATCAATACAATGAGCAGTTCTTC. It is translated as CASRVRDYQYNEQFF.

The V and J genes are TRBV19 and TRBJ2-1, with TRBD1 matching over 8 bases. Trimming took 3 bases from V and 3 from J; bases not matched to a gene: 1. Germline CDR1 reads LNHDA; CDR2 reads SQIVND (reference sequence). The CDR3 is 14 amino acids. The CDR3 sequence: CASSMGTGYNEQFF. CDR3 DNA: TGTGCCAGTAGTATGGGGACAGGCTACAATGAGCAGTTCTTC.

The V gene is TRBV2, the J gene TRBJ2-3, with TRBD2 matching over 16 bases. CDR3 length: 17 residues. V was pared by 6 bases and J by 5 bases, with 8 bases of the junction left unmatched. CDR1 and CDR2 (germline): SNHLY, FYNNEI. CDR3 sequence (DNA): TGTGCCAGCAGGGGGACTAGCGGGAGGGCCGGTATAGATACGCAGTATTTT. This sequence encodes CASRGTSGRAGIDTQYF.

This rearrangement joins TRBV5-1 to TRBJ1-6; 8 bases fit TRBD1. The CDR3 is made up of 18 amino acids. The V and J ends lost 0 bases and 0 bases, in that order; junction bases with no gene match: 5. Germline V gene data show CDR1 as SGHRS and CDR2 as YFSETQ. The CDR3 region is CASSLDNRGSSYNSPLHF. The DNA for the CDR3 is TGCGCCAGCAGCTTGGACAACAGGGGGAGCTCCTATAATTCACCCCTCCACTTT.

V and J are TRBV20-1 and TRBJ1-1; a possible D gene is TRBD1 (5 bases). This CDR3 comprises 13 residues. Germline assignment: CDR1 DFQATT and CDR2 SNEGSKA (reference sequence). V lost 3 bases to trimming and J lost 4 bases, with 12 bases between them. CDR3 sequence reads: CSASVSGGTEAFF. The CDR3 DNA reads TGCAGTGCTAGTGTTTCGGGGGGCACTGAAGCTTTCTTT.

V and J are TRBV4-2 and TRBJ2-3, with no clear D. Germline V gives CDR1 LGHNA, CDR2 YNFKEQ. The CDR3 has 16 amino acids. V was pared by 0 bases and J by 6 bases, with 16 bases between. The CDR3 region is CASSQDSGSLSDTQYF. As DNA, the CDR3 is TGTGCCAGCAGCCAAGATTCCGGTTCCCTCTCGGATACGCAGTATTTT.

The chain couples TRBV4-2 to TRBJ2-7, with 10 bases lining up with TRBD2. The CDR3 is made up of 15 amino acids. Germline trimming cut 1 base from V and 6 bases from J; bases unmatched to any gene: 6. Looked up from germline, CDR1 is LGHNA and CDR2 is YNFKEQ. Here the CDR3 reads CASSQGPGTSAEQYF. The CDR3 DNA is TGTGCCAGCAGCCAAGGCCCGGGGACTAGCGCCGAGCAGTACTTC.

The chain couples TRBV7-6 to TRBJ2-6; no reliable D call. Trimming took off 4 bases at V and 0 bases at J, with 4 bases between the two ends. The CDR3 has 14 residues. Germline lookup yields CDR1 SGHVS and CDR2 FNYEAQ. The CDR3 nucleotides are TGTGCCAGCAGCTCCAGCTCTGGGGCCAACGTCCTGACTTTC. The encoded protein is CASSSSSGANVLTF.

In regard to this clone: Different DNA sequences within this sample yield the same CDR3. The genes are TRBV18 and TRBJ2-7; no definite D call. The CDR3 is made up of 12 amino acids. V was shortened by 2 bases and J by 3 bases, with 5 bases between the two germline ends. Germline assignment: CDR1 KGHSH and CDR2 LQKENI. CDR3 residues: CASSPVGYEQYF. CDR3 nucleotides: TGTGCCAGCTCACCAGTCGGCTACGAGCAGTACTTC. Looking up the rest from reference TRBV18 and TRBJ2-7 gives the full variable domain: NAGVMQNPRHLVRRRGQEARLRCSPMKGHSHVYWYRQLPEEGLKFMVYLQKENIIDESGMPKERFSAEFPKEGPSILRIQQVVRGDSAAYFCASSPVGYEQYFGPGTRLTVT.

The chain joins TRBV19 to TRBJ1-4, with 9 nucleotides matching TRBD1. V shed 5 bases and J 6 bases; nucleotides not matched to a gene: 10. Germline assignment: CDR1 LNHDA and CDR2 SQIVND (reference sequence). There are 16 residues in the CDR3. The CDR3 nucleotides read TGTGCCAGTAGTGCCTGGACCGGGACAGGGTATGAAAAACTGTTTTTT. This gives the protein CASSAWTGTGYEKLFF.

This chain joins TRBV9 and TRBJ2-3, with TRBD2 as a possible D gene (5 bases). This CDR3 comprises 14 residues. Germline CDR1 and CDR2: SGDLS and YYNGEE. Trimming took 2 bases from V and 0 from J, leaving 7 bases between them. The CDR3 loop is CASSVGGSTDTQYF. CDR3 in DNA: TGTGCCAGCAGCGTTGGCGGGAGCACAGATACGCAGTATTTT.

This clone is a singleton in its sample. The CDR3 reads CASSRDTGELFF. In DNA, the CDR3 is TGTGCCAGCAGTAGAGACACCGGGGAGCTGTTTTTT. The J gene is TRBJ2-2, the V gene TRBV6-4, with D hard to call. V lost 5 bases to trimming and J lost 3 bases, with 4 bases between them. CDR3 length: 12 amino acids. The germline CDR1 and CDR2 sequences are MRHNA and SNTAGT.

This chain uses TRBV7-9 with TRBJ2-7, with D possibly being TRBD2 (6 bases). Germline lookup yields CDR1 SEHNR and CDR2 FQNEAQ (reference sequence). The CDR3 runs to 17 residues. Trimming stripped 5 bases from V and 2 bases from J, with 22 bases between. The CDR3 region is CASSAGGGLAPTYEQYF. For the CDR3, the DNA is TGTGCCAGCAGCGCCGGGGGTGGGCTAGCTCCGACCTACGAGCAGTACTTC.

The rearrangement links TRBV25-1 to TRBJ1-2; possible D gene TRBD1, 6 bases. V lost 5 bases to trimming and J lost 5 bases, with 9 bases between them. This CDR3 region has 12 residues. Germline V gene sequence: CDR1 MGHDK, CDR2 SYGVNS. The CDR3 protein is CASSLQGYGYTF. The DNA of the CDR3 is TGTGCCAGCAGTCTACAGGGATATGGCTACACCTTC.

This rearrangement joins TRBV29-1 to TRBJ1-1, with D maybe TRBD1 (5 bases). The V gene lost 7 bases and the J gene lost 11 bases, with 23 bases spanning the gap. Germline assignment: CDR1 SQVTM and CDR2 ANQGSEA. CDR3 length equals 13 residues. Here the CDR3 DNA reads TGCAGCGCCAATGGGGGGACTACTATGATGGCTTTCTTT. This translates into CSANGGTTMMAFF.

V and J are TRBV6-5 and TRBJ2-5; TRBD1 might be the D (6 bases). Germline V lookup: CDR1 MNHEY, CDR2 SVGAGI. The CDR3 sequence is 11 residues long. Trimming pared 7 bases from V and 5 bases from J, leaving 8 bases between. The CDR3 region is CASNQGETQYF. The CDR3 DNA reads TGTGCCAGCAACCAGGGGGAGACCCAGTACTTC.

In nucleotides, the CDR3 is TGTGCCAGTAGTATTAGGGGACAGGGTGCAACTAATGAAAAACTGTTTTTT. The encoded protein is CASSIRGQGATNEKLFF. The chain carries TRBV19 and TRBJ1-4; 9 positions agree with TRBD1. The CDR3 runs to 17 residues. J was trimmed by 0 bases and V by 3 bases; bases with no gene match: 5. Per the germline V gene, CDR1 is LNHDA and CDR2 is SQIVND (reference sequence). Full variable domain (outside the CDR3, taken from reference TRBV19 and TRBJ1-4): DGGITQSPKYLFRKEGQNVTLSCEQNLNHDAMYWYRQDPGQGLRLIYYSQIVNDFQKGDIAEGYSVSREKKESFPLTVTSAQKNPTAFYLCASSIRGQGATNEKLFFGSGTQLSVL.

This clone came up a few times. The genes are TRBV27 and TRBJ1-2; 8 positions match TRBD1. CDR1 is MNHEY and CDR2 is SMNVEV in the germline V gene (reference sequence). V shed 7 bases and J 2 bases; nucleotides not matched to a gene: 12. CDR3 length equals 16 residues. CDR3 nucleotides: TGTGCCAGCAACTCCGGGACAGGCCGGGGGAACTATGGCTACACCTTC. Its protein is CASNSGTGRGNYGYTF.

The V gene is TRBV10-3, the J gene TRBJ1-5, with D tentatively TRBD1 (5 bases). CDR1 is ENHRY, CDR2 SYGVKD, per germline. CDR3 length equals 12 residues. V shed 10 bases and J shed 6 bases, with 13 bases lying between them. The CDR3 loop is CATSAGRQPQHF. The DNA of the CDR3 is TGTGCCACCTCAGCAGGGCGTCAGCCCCAGCATTTT.

The rearrangement uses TRBV29-1 and TRBJ1-2; 10 bases match TRBD1. Germline V lookup: CDR1 SQVTM, CDR2 ANQGSEA. Losses at the gene ends were 4 bases for V and 3 bases for J; bases not matched to a gene: 8. This CDR3 has 15 amino acids. The CDR3 region has the DNA TGCAGCGTTGCGCCTCGGGACAGGGGAGACTATGGCTACACCTTC. Its protein product is CSVAPRDRGDYGYTF.

The chain carries TRBV5-1 and TRBJ2-1; 9 nucleotides agree with TRBD2. This CDR3 spans 16 amino acids. With V trimmed by 2 bases and J by 8 bases, 11 bases remained unmatched. The germline V gene encodes CDR1 SGHRS and CDR2 YFSETQ. The CDR3 sequence: CASSFPRREGGDEQFF. CDR3 bases: TGCGCCAGCAGCTTCCCTCGGCGGGAGGGAGGCGATGAGCAGTTCTTC.

The rearrangement uses TRBV6-5 and TRBJ1-1; D call uncertain. The CDR3 is 14 amino acids. Germline V gene lookup returns CDR1 MNHEY and CDR2 SVGAGI. V was pared by 6 bases and J by 0 bases, with 11 bases between. DNA of the CDR3: TGTGCCAGCAGCGCGGCGAGCATGAACACTGAAGCTTTCTTT. Protein sequence: CASSAASMNTEAFF.

The V gene is TRBV3-1 (or the pseudogene TRBV3-2), the J gene TRBJ1-5; maybe TRBD1 (5 bases). This CDR3 is built from 18 residues. With 8 bases removed from V and 1 base from J, the gap between germline ends came to 24 bases. Germline CDR1 and CDR2: LGHDT and YNNKEL (reference sequence). This CDR3 reads CASGDSGHRGLSNQPQHF. CDR3 sequence (DNA): TGTGCCAGCGGGGACTCGGGTCATCGGGGGTTGAGCAATCAGCCCCAGCATTTT.